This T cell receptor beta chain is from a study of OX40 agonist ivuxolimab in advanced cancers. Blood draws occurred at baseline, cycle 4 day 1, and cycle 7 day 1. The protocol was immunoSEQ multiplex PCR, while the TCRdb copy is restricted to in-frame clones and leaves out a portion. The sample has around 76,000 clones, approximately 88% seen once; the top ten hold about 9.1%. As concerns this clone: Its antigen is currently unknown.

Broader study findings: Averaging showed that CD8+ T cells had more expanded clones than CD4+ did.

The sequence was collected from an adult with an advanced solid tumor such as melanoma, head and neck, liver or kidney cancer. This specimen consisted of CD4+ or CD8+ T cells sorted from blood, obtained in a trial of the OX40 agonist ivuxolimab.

The DNA for the CDR3 is TGTGCCAGCAGTTTATTGAGGGGGTGGAATCAGCCCCAGCATTTT. Its protein is CASSLLRGWNQPQHF. This rearrangement joins TRBV27 to TRBJ1-5; tentative D call: TRBD1 (6 bases). This CDR3 has 15 residues. The V gene lost 1 base and the J gene lost 4 bases, with 11 bases spanning the gap. Germline values: CDR1 MNHEY, CDR2 SMNVEV (reference sequence).